This entry is about one TCR beta chain. V lost 3 bases, J lost 6 bases, and 6 bases stayed unmatched. The CDR3 consists of 13 residues. Germline V gene lookup returns CDR1 SGHRS and CDR2 YFSETQ. The data were obtained in a study of T cells in Graves' hyperthyroidism and ophthalmopathy. What was amplified from RNA transcripts were TCR beta CDR3 regions. Researchers ran a first-round RT-PCR on the TCR CDR3 using the HTBI primer set. TCRdb re-derived calls from the multiplex PCR reads in MiXCR, one entry per CDR3 protein. The table has hundreds of thousands of distinct CDR3 sequences, 45% seen once. The sample taken for sequencing was peripheral blood or thyroid tissue (not recorded which). The rearrangement links TRBV5-1 to TRBJ2-7; TRBD2 agrees at 7 bases. This TCR was sampled from an adult man with Graves' disease, either hyperthyroidism or ophthalmopathy (not recorded which). The CDR3 region has the DNA TGCGCCAGCAGCTCCGGGACTAACACCGAGCAGTACTTC. Protein sequence: CASSSGTNTEQYF.